The clone carrying this TCR beta chain has a count of ten or more. Its cognate antigen is unknown. Unique molecular identifiers were included in an RNA-based 3' RACE TCR library. In TCRdb, the 3' RACE reads were re-called with MiXCR into one record per CDR3 protein. The table includes fewer than 20,000 distinct CDR3 sequences, approximately 3% detected once. V lost 4 bases to trimming and J lost 13 bases; unmatched junction nucleotides: 7. The CDR3 totals 12 residues. The sample comes from a study of HIV-infected children after antiretroviral therapy interruption. The study, taken as a whole, reports: By the end of treatment interruption, naive CD4+ clonality (Gini) increased.

As to treatment: PENTA 11 planned treatment interruption arm or continuous ART arm. Cryopreserved PBMC samples required at least 5 million viable cells. Naive CD4+ CD45RA+ CD45RO- T cells were FACS-sorted from thawed PBMCs. V usage is TRBV12-3 or TRBV12-4 and J usage is TRBJ2-1; the match to TRBD2 covers 7 bases. The sequenced sample was CD45RA+ CD4+ T cells from PBMCs, obtained from a donor given antiretroviral therapy, either interrupted or continuous. Sample subset: naive CD4+ CD45RA+ CD45RO- T cells. This TCR derives from a child younger than 18 with HIV. CDR3 DNA sequence: TGTGCCAGCAGTTCCATCGGACTAGTTCAGTTCTTC. Translated: CASSSIGLVQFF.